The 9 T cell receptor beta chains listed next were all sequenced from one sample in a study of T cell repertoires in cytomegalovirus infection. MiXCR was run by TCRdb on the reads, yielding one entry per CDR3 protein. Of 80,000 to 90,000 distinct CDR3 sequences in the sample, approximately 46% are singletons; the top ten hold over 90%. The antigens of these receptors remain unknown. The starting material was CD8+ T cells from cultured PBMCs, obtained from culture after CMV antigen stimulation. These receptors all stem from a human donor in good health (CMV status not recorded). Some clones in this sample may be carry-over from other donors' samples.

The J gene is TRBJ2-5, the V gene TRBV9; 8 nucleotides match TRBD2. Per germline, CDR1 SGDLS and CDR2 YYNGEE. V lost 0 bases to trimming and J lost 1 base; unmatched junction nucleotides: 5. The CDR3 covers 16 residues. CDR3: CASSVGDGGAQETQYF. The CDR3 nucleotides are TGTGCCAGCAGCGTAGGAGACGGGGGGGCCCAAGAGACCCAGTACTTC.

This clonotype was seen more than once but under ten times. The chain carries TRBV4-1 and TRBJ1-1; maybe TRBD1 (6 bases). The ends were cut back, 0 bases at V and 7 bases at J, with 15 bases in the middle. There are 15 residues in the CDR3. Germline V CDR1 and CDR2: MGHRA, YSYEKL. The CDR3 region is CASSQDTGRKGEAFF. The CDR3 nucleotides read TGCGCCAGCAGCCAAGATACAGGGAGGAAGGGTGAAGCTTTCTTT.

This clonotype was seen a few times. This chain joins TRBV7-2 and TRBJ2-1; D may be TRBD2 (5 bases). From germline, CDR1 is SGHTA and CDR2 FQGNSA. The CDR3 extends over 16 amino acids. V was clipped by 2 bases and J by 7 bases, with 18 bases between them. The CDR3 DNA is TGTGCCAGCAGCTTAAGCCAAGGAGGTTCTGGTAATGAGCAGTTCTTC. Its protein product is CASSLSQGGSGNEQFF. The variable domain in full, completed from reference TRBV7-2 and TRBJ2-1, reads GAGVSQSPSNKVTEKGKDVELRCDPISGHTALYWYRQSLGQGLEFLIYFQGNSAPDKSGLPSDRFSAERTGGSVSTLTIQRTQQEDSAVYLCASSLSQGGSGNEQFFGPGTRLTVL.

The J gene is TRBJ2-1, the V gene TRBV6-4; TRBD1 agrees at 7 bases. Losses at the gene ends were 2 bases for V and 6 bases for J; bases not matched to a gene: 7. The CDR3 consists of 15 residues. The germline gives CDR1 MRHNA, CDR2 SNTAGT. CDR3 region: CASSDGTVRRNEQFF. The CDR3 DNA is TGTGCCAGCAGTGACGGGACAGTGAGGCGCAATGAGCAGTTCTTC.

The CDR3 DNA reads TGTGCCAGCAGCTTGGACATCGGGAACAACTATGGCTACACCTTC. Its translation: CASSLDIGNNYGYTF. This chain links TRBV5-5 with TRBJ1-2; no definite D call. V was pared by 0 bases and J by 2 bases, with 11 bases between. Germline V gene data show CDR1 as SGHKS and CDR2 as YYEKEE (reference sequence). CDR3 size: 15 residues.

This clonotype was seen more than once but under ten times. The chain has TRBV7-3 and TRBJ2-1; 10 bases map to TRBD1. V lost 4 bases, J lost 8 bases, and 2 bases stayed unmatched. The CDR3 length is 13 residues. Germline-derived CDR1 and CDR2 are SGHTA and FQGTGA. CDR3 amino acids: CASSSGTGDEQFF. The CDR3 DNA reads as TGTGCCAGCAGCTCCGGGACAGGGGATGAGCAGTTCTTC.

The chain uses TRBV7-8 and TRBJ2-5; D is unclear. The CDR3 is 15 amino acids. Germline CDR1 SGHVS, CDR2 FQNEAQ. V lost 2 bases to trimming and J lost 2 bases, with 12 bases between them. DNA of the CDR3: TGTGCCAGCAGCTTATCAAGAGGCCTACAAGAGACCCAGTACTTC. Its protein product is CASSLSRGLQETQYF.

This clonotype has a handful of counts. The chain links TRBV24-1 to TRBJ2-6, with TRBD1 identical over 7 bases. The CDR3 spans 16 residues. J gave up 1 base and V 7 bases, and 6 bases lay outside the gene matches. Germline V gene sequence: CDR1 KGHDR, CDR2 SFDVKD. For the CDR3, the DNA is TGTGCCACCAGCAAGGGGGCGGTATCTGGGGCCAACGTCCTGACTTTC. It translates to CATSKGAVSGANVLTF.

DNA for the CDR3: TGTGCCAGCAGCCAACAGAGTGTGCATGTGAGCACAGATACGCAGTATTTT. Translation gives CASSQQSVHVSTDTQYF. The rearrangement uses TRBV4-2 and TRBJ2-3; D ambiguous. The CDR3 runs 17 residues. V lost 2 bases and J 0 bases, leaving 15 bases between the germline ends. Germline V lookup: CDR1 LGHNA, CDR2 YNFKEQ.